The present entry profiles one TCR beta chain with its context. The sample is drawn from a study of blood T cell repertoires in COVID-19. The wider study: The United States, Italy and Spain were the sources of the acute and convalescent COVID-19 samples. T cells, B-cell-depleted T cells, or PBMCs supplied cDNA or gDNA.

This CDR3 comprises 15 residues. Trimming removed 4 bases at V and 0 bases at J, with 12 bases between. Germline V gene lookup returns CDR1 SGHNT and CDR2 YYREEE (reference sequence). Clones were read by immunoSEQ multiplex PCR, and TCRdb kept only the in-frame ones, dropping some. The profile shows 130,000 or so clones, approximately 86% of them singletons. The sequence was obtained from a woman aged 50 to 60 who had recovered from COVID-19. Sample: peripheral blood. This rearrangement joins TRBV5-4 to TRBJ2-3; D possibly corresponds to TRBD1 (5 bases). In DNA, the CDR3 is TGTGCCAGCAGCCGAAGTACAGGAAGCACAGATACGCAGTATTTT. Amino acids: CASSRSTGSTDTQYF. The full variable domain, in which reference TRBV5-4 and TRBJ2-3 provide the parts outside the CDR3, is ETGVTQSPTHLIKTRGQQVTLRCSSQSGHNTVSWYQQALGQGPQFIFQYYREEENGRGNFPPRFSGLQFPNYSSELNVNALELDDSALYLCASSRSTGSTDTQYFGPGTRLTVL.